This TCR beta chain was captured in a study of blood T cell repertoires in COVID-19. Overall study context: Collection of acute and convalescent COVID-19 samples took place in the United States, Italy and Spain. PBMCs, B-cell-depleted T cells, or T cells were the source of the cDNA or gDNA that made up the material.

Original handling: Amplification of reference gene primers was used by the study to estimate nucleated cell counts. Data came from immunoSEQ multiplex PCR; TCRdb stores just in-frame clones and leaves some out. V, J and clone size derive from that table, while D and trimming were established from the DNA sequence. The table lists 130,000 to 150,000 clones, approximately 80% of them singletons. This sequence originates from a woman older than 75 in a cohort sampled during active or convalescent COVID-19. Sequenced input: peripheral blood.

As DNA, the CDR3 is TGTGCCACCAGTGATTTGTTTTGGGGGGACCAGAACACCGGGGAGCTGTTTTTT. Residues: CATSDLFWGDQNTGELFF. The rearrangement links TRBV24-1 to TRBJ2-2, with D perhaps matching TRBD2 (6 bases). There are 18 residues in the CDR3. V gave up 0 bases and J gave up 1 base, with 14 bases separating them. Germline-derived CDR1 and CDR2 are KGHDR and SFDVKD.